This T cell receptor beta chain derives from a study of CD8 T cell repertoires and HIV-1 epitope variants. At the level of the study: Separate wells received one of Twenty-five Gag or Nef variant peptides. The baseline condition was 1M T cells left uncultured. Tested: three Gag epitope families, Nef HW9 and YT9. Controls were a CMV, EBV and flu peptide pool, Ebola AY9 negative control, and no-peptide well.

The CDR3 contains 15 residues. Germline-derived CDR1 and CDR2 are SGHDN and FVKESK. The V end lost 4 bases, the J end lost 7 bases, and 17 bases lay between the germline ends. Profiling relied on immunoSEQ multiplex PCR, and the TCRdb table lists in-frame clones only, not all of them. Of more than 4,000 clones in the sample, around 59% were seen once. Turning to this clone: The target antigen is unknown.

The origin of this receptor is a male donor with HIV. The V and J genes are TRBV14 and TRBJ2-1, with D possibly being TRBD1 (5 bases). Sequenced material: cultured CD8+ T cells derived from PBMCs. CDR3 bases: TGTGCCAGCAGCCTACTATCGGCAGGGCGGAATGAGCAGTTCTTC. Its translation is CASSLLSAGRNEQFF.